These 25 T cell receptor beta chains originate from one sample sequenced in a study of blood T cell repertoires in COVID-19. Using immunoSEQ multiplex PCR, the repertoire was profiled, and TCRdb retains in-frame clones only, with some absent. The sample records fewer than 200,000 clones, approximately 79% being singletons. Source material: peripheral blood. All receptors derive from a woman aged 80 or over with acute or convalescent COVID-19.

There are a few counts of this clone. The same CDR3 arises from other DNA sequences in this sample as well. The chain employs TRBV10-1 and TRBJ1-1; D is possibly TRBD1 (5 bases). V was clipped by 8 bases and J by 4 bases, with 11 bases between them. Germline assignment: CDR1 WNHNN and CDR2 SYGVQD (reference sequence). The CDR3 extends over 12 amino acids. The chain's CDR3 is CASSGTSTEAFF. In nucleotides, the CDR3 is TGCGCCAGCTCCGGGACTAGCACTGAAGCTTTCTTT.

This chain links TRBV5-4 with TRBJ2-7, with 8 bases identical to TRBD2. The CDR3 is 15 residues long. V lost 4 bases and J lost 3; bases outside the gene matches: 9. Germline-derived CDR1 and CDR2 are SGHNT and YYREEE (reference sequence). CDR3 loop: CASSPSGLGNYEQYF. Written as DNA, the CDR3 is TGTGCCAGCAGCCCCTCGGGACTAGGGAACTACGAGCAGTACTTC.

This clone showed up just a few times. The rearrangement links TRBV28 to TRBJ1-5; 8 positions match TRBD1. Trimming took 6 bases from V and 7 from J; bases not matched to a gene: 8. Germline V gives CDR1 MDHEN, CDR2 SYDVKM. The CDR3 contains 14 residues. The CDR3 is CASRNQGAGQPQHF. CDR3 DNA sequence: TGTGCCAGCAGAAATCAGGGGGCAGGGCAGCCCCAGCATTTT. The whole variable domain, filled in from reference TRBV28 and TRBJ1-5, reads DVKVTQSSRYLVKRTGEKVFLECVQDMDHENMFWYRQDPGLGLRLIYFSYDVKMKEKGDIPEGYSVSREKKERFSLILESASTNQTSMYLCASRNQGAGQPQHFGDGTRLSIL.

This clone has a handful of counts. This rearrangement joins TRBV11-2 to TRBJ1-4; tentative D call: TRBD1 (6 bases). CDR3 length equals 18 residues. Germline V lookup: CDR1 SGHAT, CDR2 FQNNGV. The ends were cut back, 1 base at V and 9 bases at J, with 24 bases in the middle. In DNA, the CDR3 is TGTGCCAGCAGCTTAGGAAGATCGACAGGCCCCAATCTGAAAAAACTGTTTTTT. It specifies CASSLGRSTGPNLKKLFF.

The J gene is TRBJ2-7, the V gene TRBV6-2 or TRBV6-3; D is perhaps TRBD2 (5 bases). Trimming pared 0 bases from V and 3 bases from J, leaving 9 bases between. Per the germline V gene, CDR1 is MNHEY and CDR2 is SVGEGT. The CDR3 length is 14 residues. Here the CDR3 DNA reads TGTGCCAGCAGTTACTCAGGGAGAGGCTACGAGCAGTACTTC. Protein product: CASSYSGRGYEQYF.

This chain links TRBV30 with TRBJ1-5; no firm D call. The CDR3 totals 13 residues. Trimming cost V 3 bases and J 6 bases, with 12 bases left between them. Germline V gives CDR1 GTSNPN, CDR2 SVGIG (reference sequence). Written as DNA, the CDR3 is TGTGCCTGGAGCGGCGTAGAGGGTCAGCCCCAGCATTTT. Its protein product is CAWSGVEGQPQHF.

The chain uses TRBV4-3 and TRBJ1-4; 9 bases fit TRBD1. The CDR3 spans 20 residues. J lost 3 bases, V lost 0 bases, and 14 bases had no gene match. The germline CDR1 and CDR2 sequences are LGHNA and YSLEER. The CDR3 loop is CASSQDQGQGFLQANEKLFF. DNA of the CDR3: TGCGCCAGCAGCCAAGATCAAGGACAGGGGTTCCTGCAGGCTAATGAAAAACTGTTTTTT.

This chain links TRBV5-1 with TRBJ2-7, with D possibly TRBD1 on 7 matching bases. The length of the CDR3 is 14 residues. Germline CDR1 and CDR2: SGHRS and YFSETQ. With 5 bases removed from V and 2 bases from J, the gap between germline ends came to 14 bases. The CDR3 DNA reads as TGCGCCAGCAGTTTGCAGGGGGAGGCCTACGAGCAGTACTTC. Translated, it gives CASSLQGEAYEQYF.

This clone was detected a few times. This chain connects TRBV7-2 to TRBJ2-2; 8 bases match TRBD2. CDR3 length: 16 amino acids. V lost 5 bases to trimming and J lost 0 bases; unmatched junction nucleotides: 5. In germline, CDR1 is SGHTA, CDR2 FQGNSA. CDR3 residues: CASSPLAGPNTGELFF. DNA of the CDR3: TGTGCCAGCAGCCCTCTAGCGGGTCCGAACACCGGGGAGCTGTTTTTT.

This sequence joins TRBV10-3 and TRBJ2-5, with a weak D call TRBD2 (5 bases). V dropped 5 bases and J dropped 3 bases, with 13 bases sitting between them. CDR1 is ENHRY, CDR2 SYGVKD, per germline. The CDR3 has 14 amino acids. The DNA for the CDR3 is TGTGCCATCAGTTCTCGAGGGTTAAAAGAGACCCAGTACTTC. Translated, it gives CAISSRGLKETQYF.

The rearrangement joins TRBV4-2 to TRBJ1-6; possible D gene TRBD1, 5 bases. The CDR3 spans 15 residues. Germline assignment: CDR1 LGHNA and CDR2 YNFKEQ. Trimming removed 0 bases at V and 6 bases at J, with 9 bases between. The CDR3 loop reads CASSQDRASNSPLHF. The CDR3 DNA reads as TGTGCCAGCAGCCAAGACAGGGCCAGTAATTCACCCCTCCACTTT.

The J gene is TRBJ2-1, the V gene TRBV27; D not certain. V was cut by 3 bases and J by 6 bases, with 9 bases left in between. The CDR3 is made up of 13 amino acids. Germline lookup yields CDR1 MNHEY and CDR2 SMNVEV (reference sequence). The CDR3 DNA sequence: TGTGCCAGCAGTTTGGGCAGGCCCAATGAGCAGTTCTTC. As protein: CASSLGRPNEQFF.

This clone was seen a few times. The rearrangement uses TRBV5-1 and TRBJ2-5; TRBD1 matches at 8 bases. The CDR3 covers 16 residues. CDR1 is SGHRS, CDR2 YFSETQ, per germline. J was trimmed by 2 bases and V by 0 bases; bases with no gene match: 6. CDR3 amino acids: CASSLADRGTQETQYF. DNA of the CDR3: TGCGCCAGCAGCTTGGCCGACAGGGGAACGCAAGAGACCCAGTACTTC.

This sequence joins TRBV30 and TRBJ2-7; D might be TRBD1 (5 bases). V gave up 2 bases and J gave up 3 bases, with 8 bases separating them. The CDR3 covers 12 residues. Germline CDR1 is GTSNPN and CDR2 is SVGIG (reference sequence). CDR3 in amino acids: CAWSPQGYEQYF. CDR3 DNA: TGTGCCTGGAGTCCGCAGGGCTACGAGCAGTACTTC. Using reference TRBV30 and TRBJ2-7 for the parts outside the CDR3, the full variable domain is SQTIHQWPATLVQPVGSPLSLECTVEGTSNPNLYWYRQAAGRGLQLLFYSVGIGQISSEVPQNLSASRPQDRQFILSSKKLLLSDSGFYLCAWSPQGYEQYFGPGTRLTVT.

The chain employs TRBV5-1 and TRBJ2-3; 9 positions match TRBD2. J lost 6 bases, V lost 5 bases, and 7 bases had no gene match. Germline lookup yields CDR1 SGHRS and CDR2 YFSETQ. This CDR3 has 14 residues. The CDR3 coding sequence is TGCGCCAGCAGTAGCGGGAGTGGGGGTGATACGCAGTATTTT. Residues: CASSSGSGGDTQYF.

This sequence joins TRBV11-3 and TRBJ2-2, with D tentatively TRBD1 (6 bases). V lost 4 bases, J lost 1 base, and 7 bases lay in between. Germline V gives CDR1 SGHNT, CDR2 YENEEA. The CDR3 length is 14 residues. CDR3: CASSWTENTGELFF. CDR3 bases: TGTGCCAGCAGCTGGACAGAGAACACCGGGGAGCTGTTTTTT.

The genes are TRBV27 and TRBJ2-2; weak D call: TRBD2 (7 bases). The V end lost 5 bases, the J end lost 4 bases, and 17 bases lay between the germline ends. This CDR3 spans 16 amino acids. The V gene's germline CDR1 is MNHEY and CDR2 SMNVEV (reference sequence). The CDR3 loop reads CASSGTRGGGTGELFF. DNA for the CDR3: TGTGCCAGCAGTGGTACGAGGGGGGGAGGCACCGGGGAGCTGTTTTTT.

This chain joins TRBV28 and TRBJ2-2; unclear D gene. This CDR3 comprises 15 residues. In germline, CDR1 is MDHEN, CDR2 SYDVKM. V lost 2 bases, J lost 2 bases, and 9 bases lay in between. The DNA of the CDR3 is TGTGCCAGCAGTTTACAGGTTTTTAACACCGGGGAGCTGTTTTTT. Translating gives CASSLQVFNTGELFF.

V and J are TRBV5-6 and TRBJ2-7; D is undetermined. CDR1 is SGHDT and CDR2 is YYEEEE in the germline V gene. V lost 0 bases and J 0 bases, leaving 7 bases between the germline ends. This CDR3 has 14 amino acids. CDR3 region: CASSLALSSYEQYF. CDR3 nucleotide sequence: TGTGCCAGCAGCTTGGCCCTGTCCTCCTACGAGCAGTACTTC.

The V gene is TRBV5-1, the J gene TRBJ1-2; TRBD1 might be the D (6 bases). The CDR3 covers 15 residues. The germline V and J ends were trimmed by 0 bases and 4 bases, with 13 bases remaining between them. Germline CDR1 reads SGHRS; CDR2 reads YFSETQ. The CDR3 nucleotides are TGCGCCAGCAGCTTGGGGACAGAGCTTACCTATGGCTACACCTTC. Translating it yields CASSLGTELTYGYTF.

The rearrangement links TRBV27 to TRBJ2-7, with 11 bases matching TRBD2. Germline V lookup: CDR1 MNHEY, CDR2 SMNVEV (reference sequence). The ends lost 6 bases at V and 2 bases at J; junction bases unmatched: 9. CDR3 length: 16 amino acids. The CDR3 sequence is CASSQLAGVGTYEQYF. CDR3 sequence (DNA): TGTGCCAGCAGCCAACTAGCGGGAGTAGGAACCTACGAGCAGTACTTC.

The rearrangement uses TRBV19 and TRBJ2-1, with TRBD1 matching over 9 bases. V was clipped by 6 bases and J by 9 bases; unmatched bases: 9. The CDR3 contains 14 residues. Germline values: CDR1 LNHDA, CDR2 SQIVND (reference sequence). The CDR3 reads CASSFDRGRVEQFF. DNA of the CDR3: TGTGCCAGTAGCTTTGACAGGGGGAGGGTTGAGCAGTTCTTC.

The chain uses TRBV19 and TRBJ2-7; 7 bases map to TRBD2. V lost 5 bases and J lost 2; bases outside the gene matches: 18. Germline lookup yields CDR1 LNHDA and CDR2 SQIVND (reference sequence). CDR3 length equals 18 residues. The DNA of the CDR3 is TGTGCCAGTAGTGAGAGAATAGGTAGTCGGGACTATACCTACGAGCAGTACTTC. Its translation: CASSERIGSRDYTYEQYF. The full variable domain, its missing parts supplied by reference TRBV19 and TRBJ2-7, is DGGITQSPKYLFRKEGQNVTLSCEQNLNHDAMYWYRQDPGQGLRLIYYSQIVNDFQKGDIAEGYSVSREKKESFPLTVTSAQKNPTAFYLCASSERIGSRDYTYEQYFGPGTRLTVT.

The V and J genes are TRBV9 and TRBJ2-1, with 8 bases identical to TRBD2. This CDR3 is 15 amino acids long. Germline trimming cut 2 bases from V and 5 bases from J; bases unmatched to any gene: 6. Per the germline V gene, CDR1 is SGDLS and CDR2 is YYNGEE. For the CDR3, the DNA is TGTGCCAGCAGCGTTGGCGGGAGGTACCACAATGAGCAGTTCTTC. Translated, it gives CASSVGGRYHNEQFF.

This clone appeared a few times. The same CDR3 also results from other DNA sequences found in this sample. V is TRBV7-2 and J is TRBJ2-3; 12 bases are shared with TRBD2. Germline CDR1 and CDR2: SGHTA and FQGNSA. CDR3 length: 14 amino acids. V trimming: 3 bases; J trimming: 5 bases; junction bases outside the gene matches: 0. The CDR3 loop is CASSLGLAGDTQYF. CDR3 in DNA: TGTGCCAGCAGCTTGGGACTAGCGGGAGATACGCAGTATTTT.